One and the same sample provided the 24 T cell receptor beta chains below, sequenced in a study of shared clonotypes between healthy human individuals. Only in-frame clones appear in the TCRdb table, and some are missing; sequencing was by immunoSEQ multiplex PCR. The table has just over 2,000,000 clones, about 95% seen once. The sequencing input was naive CD4+ T cells sorted from blood. Subset denoted: CD45RA+ positively selected. These receptors were collected from a man aged 18 to 35 in good health.

The V call is TRBV11-2, the J call TRBJ2-1, with TRBD2 as a possible D gene (6 bases). Trimming removed 1 base from V and 5 bases from J, with 15 bases in between. Germline lookup yields CDR1 SGHAT and CDR2 FQNNGV. The CDR3 spans 16 residues. The CDR3 reads CASSLVGASVNNEQFF. Written as DNA, the CDR3 is TGTGCCAGCAGCTTAGTGGGTGCTAGCGTGAACAATGAGCAGTTCTTC.

There are many counts of this clone. The CDR3 bases are TGTGCCAGAAGCTTGAGGCGGCAGACCTACGAGCAGTACTTC. Amino acid sequence: CARSLRRQTYEQYF. This sequence joins TRBV5-3 and TRBJ2-7; no definite D call. TRBV5-3 is marked as an open reading frame, function uncertain. The CDR3 consists of 14 residues. Trimming shortened V by 1 base and J by 2 bases, and 10 bases separated the two germline ends.

This clone was counted between two and nine times. This chain connects TRBV10-1 to TRBJ1-2, with no clear D. Trimming left V 6 bases short and J 7 bases short, with 6 bases between. The germline V gene encodes CDR1 WNHNN and CDR2 SYGVQD (reference sequence). The CDR3 runs 10 residues. CDR3 sequence reads: CASSPLGYTF. CDR3 bases: TGCGCCAGCAGCCCACTTGGCTACACCTTC.

This clone was seen only once. The V gene is TRBV5-1, the J gene TRBJ2-1; TRBD1 matches 9 bases. V lost 3 bases, J lost 4 bases, and 11 bases stayed unmatched. This CDR3 has 17 amino acids. Germline CDR1 and CDR2: SGHRS and YFSETQ. The CDR3 nucleotides are TGCGCCAGCAGCTCGAATCCGGGACAGGGTTTTTACAATGAGCAGTTCTTC. Amino acid sequence: CASSSNPGQGFYNEQFF.

The genes are TRBV7-2 and TRBJ2-5, with TRBD2 matching over 8 bases. Trimming cost V 5 bases and J 3 bases; bases outside gene matches: 8. The CDR3 runs 15 residues. CDR1 and CDR2 (germline): SGHTA, FQGNSA. CDR3 DNA: TGTGCCAGCAGCCGGGGGGGAGGACTAGAAGAGACCCAGTACTTC. Translating it yields CASSRGGGLEETQYF. Based on the CDR3 plus reference TRBV7-2 and TRBJ2-5, the full variable domain is GAGVSQSPSNKVTEKGKDVELRCDPISGHTALYWYRQSLGQGLEFLIYFQGNSAPDKSGLPSDRFSAERTGGSVSTLTIQRTQQEDSAVYLCASSRGGGLEETQYFGPGTRLLVL.

J is TRBJ1-5 and V is TRBV19; 8 bases fit TRBD1. There are 16 residues in the CDR3. Unmatched junction bases numbered 7, after V lost 6 bases and J lost 0 bases. Germline assignment: CDR1 LNHDA and CDR2 SQIVND (reference sequence). The CDR3, as DNA: TGTGCCAGTAGGACGACAGGGGCCTATAGCAATCAGCCCCAGCATTTT. Its protein is CASRTTGAYSNQPQHF. Together with reference TRBV19 and TRBJ1-5, the CDR3 gives the full variable domain: DGGITQSPKYLFRKEGQNVTLSCEQNLNHDAMYWYRQDPGQGLRLIYYSQIVNDFQKGDIAEGYSVSREKKESFPLTVTSAQKNPTAFYLCASRTTGAYSNQPQHFGDGTRLSIL.

This clone was recorded only once. This rearrangement joins TRBV11-2 to TRBJ2-5; TRBD2 matches at 11 bases. The CDR3 has 19 residues. The V gene's germline CDR1 is SGHAT and CDR2 FQNNGV. V lost 3 bases and J lost 0; bases outside the gene matches: 12. The CDR3 nucleotides read TGTGCCAGCAGCTTTACATTTCGGGGACTAGCGGCCGACCAAGAGACCCAGTACTTC. As protein: CASSFTFRGLAADQETQYF.

The V gene is TRBV11-2, the J gene TRBJ2-5; D might be TRBD2 (5 bases). The CDR3 is 17 amino acids. Looked up from germline, CDR1 is SGHAT and CDR2 is FQNNGV. Trimming took 0 bases from V and 4 from J, leaving 18 bases between them. The CDR3 DNA sequence: TGTGCCAGCAGCTTAGATCAAGGAGGCGGGCCGTTAGAGACCCAGTACTTC. Its protein is CASSLDQGGGPLETQYF.

The V call is TRBV19, the J call TRBJ1-5; D is perhaps TRBD1 (5 bases). The CDR3 consists of 13 residues. The V gene's germline CDR1 is LNHDA and CDR2 SQIVND (reference sequence). The V end was cut by 6 bases, the J end by 4 bases, with 10 bases between. CDR3: CASRGVQNQPQHF. CDR3 in DNA: TGTGCCAGTAGGGGGGTTCAAAATCAGCCCCAGCATTTT.

As concerns this clone: This may come from a read error, since a much larger clone is one base off. Other DNA sequences in this sample translate to the same CDR3. The chain couples TRBV7-8 to TRBJ2-7; D is undetermined. The CDR3 totals 11 residues. Germline lookup yields CDR1 SGHVS and CDR2 FQNEAQ. The V end lost 5 bases, the J end lost 0 bases, and 2 bases lay between the germline ends. The CDR3 region has the DNA TGTGCCAGCAGCGCCTCCTACGAGCAGTACTTC. Its translation is CASSASYEQYF.

The gene calls are TRBV5-4 and TRBJ2-3; 11 bases agree with TRBD2. With V trimmed by 4 bases and J by 2 bases, 6 bases remained unmatched. Germline V gives CDR1 SGHNT, CDR2 YYREEE (reference sequence). The CDR3 is 16 residues long. The CDR3 here is CASSMASGGNTDTQYF. In nucleotides, the CDR3 is TGTGCCAGCAGCATGGCTAGCGGGGGGAACACAGATACGCAGTATTTT.

This clone showed up just a few times. The chain combines TRBV30 with TRBJ2-5; 10 bases fit TRBD2. Germline V lookup: CDR1 GTSNPN, CDR2 SVGIG (reference sequence). The CDR3 runs to 17 residues. Unmatched junction bases numbered 13, after V lost 1 base and J lost 5 bases. In DNA, the CDR3 is TGTGCCTGGAGTGCCAGGACTAGCGGTCTCCGCGGGGAGACCCAGTACTTC. Its protein is CAWSARTSGLRGETQYF. The full variable domain, with the rest looked up from reference TRBV30 and TRBJ2-5, is SQTIHQWPATLVQPVGSPLSLECTVEGTSNPNLYWYRQAAGRGLQLLFYSVGIGQISSEVPQNLSASRPQDRQFILSSKKLLLSDSGFYLCAWSARTSGLRGETQYFGPGTRLLVL.

The chain recombines TRBV7-2 with TRBJ2-7; 7 bases line up with TRBD2. CDR1 is SGHTA, CDR2 FQGNSA, per germline. J gave up 0 bases and V 8 bases, and 1 base lay outside the gene matches. The CDR3 runs to 12 residues. The CDR3 DNA sequence: TGTGCCAGCGGCGGGAGCTCCTACGAGCAGTACTTC. Translated, it gives CASGGSSYEQYF.

The chain combines TRBV5-1 with TRBJ2-1; 10 positions match TRBD2. The CDR3 has 20 amino acids. The V gene's germline CDR1 is SGHRS and CDR2 YFSETQ. V trimming: 4 bases; J trimming: 0 bases; junction bases outside the gene matches: 16. CDR3 residues: CASSPRTAGGIRSSYNEQFF. The CDR3 nucleotides are TGCGCCAGCAGCCCTCGGACAGCGGGAGGGATACGAAGCTCCTACAATGAGCAGTTCTTC.

The chain links TRBV5-6 to TRBJ2-7; D not resolved. Germline lookup yields CDR1 SGHDT and CDR2 YYEEEE. Trimming stripped 1 base from V and 5 bases from J, with 4 bases between. The CDR3 loop spans 11 amino acids. The CDR3 sequence is CASSLKHEQYF. For the CDR3, the DNA is TGTGCCAGCAGCTTGAAACACGAGCAGTACTTC.

This chain connects TRBV6-6 to TRBJ1-4, with D possibly matching TRBD1 (5 bases). CDR3 length equals 15 residues. V lost 4 bases and J lost 6, with 15 bases in between. Germline V gives CDR1 MNHNY, CDR2 SVGAGI (reference sequence). In DNA, the CDR3 is TGTGCCAGCAGTTTACCGGGACGGAGTTATGAAAAACTGTTTTTT. Residues: CASSLPGRSYEKLFF.

This rearrangement joins TRBV6-5 to TRBJ2-5; 7 bases map to TRBD2. CDR1 is MNHEY, CDR2 SVGAGI, per germline. Trimming took 6 bases from V and 8 from J; bases not matched to a gene: 9. CDR3 length: 13 residues. CDR3: CASSRGGWETQYF. The CDR3, as DNA: TGTGCCAGCAGCCGGGGAGGGTGGGAAACCCAGTACTTC.

The genes are TRBV30 and TRBJ1-1; TRBD1 aligns across 8 bases. CDR3 size: 14 residues. V shed 3 bases, J shed 2 bases, and the junction held 5 bases outside the gene matches. The germline CDR1 and CDR2 sequences are GTSNPN and SVGIG (reference sequence). The CDR3 DNA reads as TGTGCCTGGAGGGAGACAGGGGCTAACACTGAAGCTTTCTTT. Protein: CAWRETGANTEAFF.

This rearrangement joins TRBV6-4 to TRBJ2-1; the D is unclear. This CDR3 has 15 residues. The germline V and J ends were trimmed by 4 bases and 0 bases, with 10 bases remaining between them. The germline V gene has CDR1 MRHNA and CDR2 SNTAGT. The DNA for the CDR3 is TGTGCCAGCAGTGCGAGGCCTGGCTCCTACAATGAGCAGTTCTTC. Amino acids: CASSARPGSYNEQFF.

The chain links TRBV6-5 to TRBJ2-1; TRBD2 matches at 9 bases. CDR1 MNHEY and CDR2 SVGAGI come from the germline V gene. This CDR3 is built from 15 residues. The V segment lost 5 bases and the J segment 10 bases; nucleotides outside the gene matches: 12. CDR3 residues: CASSPTSGFTREQFF. The CDR3 coding sequence is TGTGCCAGCAGTCCGACTAGCGGATTTACACGGGAGCAGTTCTTC.

Of note for this clone: A read error may explain this, as a much larger clone is one base away. The sample holds other DNA sequences that translate to the same CDR3. The rearrangement links TRBV18 to TRBJ1-1; no firm D call. Trimming took off 5 bases at V and 1 base at J, with 5 bases between the two ends. CDR3 length equals 12 residues. CDR1 and CDR2 (germline): KGHSH, LQKENI. CDR3 sequence reads: CASSSGNTEAFF. CDR3 coding DNA: TGTGCCAGCTCATCAGGGAACACTGAAGCTTTCTTT. Full variable domain (outside the CDR3, taken from reference TRBV18 and TRBJ1-1): NAGVMQNPRHLVRRRGQEARLRCSPMKGHSHVYWYRQLPEEGLKFMVYLQKENIIDESGMPKERFSAEFPKEGPSILRIQQVVRGDSAAYFCASSSGNTEAFFGQGTRLTVV.

V gene TRBV6-6 combines with J gene TRBJ1-5, with D unclear. V was shortened by 5 bases and J by 5 bases, with 10 bases between the two germline ends. The CDR3 runs 13 residues. Germline V gene lookup returns CDR1 MNHNY and CDR2 SVGAGI (reference sequence). In DNA form, the CDR3 reads TGTGCCAGCAGTCTCGCAGGTGATCAGCCCCAGCATTTT. It is translated as CASSLAGDQPQHF.

V is TRBV5-6 and J is TRBJ1-2, with D unresolved. This CDR3 has 15 residues. Germline-derived CDR1 and CDR2 are SGHDT and YYEEEE. Trimming took 1 base from V and 4 from J, leaving 14 bases between them. The CDR3 is CASSLLERPGYGYTF. CDR3 sequence (DNA): TGTGCCAGCAGCTTGTTGGAAAGGCCAGGCTATGGCTACACCTTC.

The genes are TRBV5-6 and TRBJ2-7; TRBD2 aligns across 13 bases. Looked up from germline, CDR1 is SGHDT and CDR2 is YYEEEE. J gave up 0 bases and V 4 bases, and 10 bases lay outside the gene matches. The CDR3 is 18 residues long. The CDR3 sequence is CASSPLTSGRKSSYEQYF. The CDR3 DNA follows: TGTGCCAGCAGCCCCCTGACTAGCGGGAGGAAGAGCTCCTACGAGCAGTACTTC. The entire variable domain, with the rest obtained from reference TRBV5-6 and TRBJ2-7, is as follows: DAGVTQSPTHLIKTRGQQVTLRCSPKSGHDTVSWYQQALGQGPQFIFQYYEEEERQRGNFPDRFSGHQFPNYSSELNVNALLLGDSALYLCASSPLTSGRKSSYEQYFGPGTRLTVT.